The rows below give T cell receptor beta chains drawn from one sample of a study of T cell responses to AZD1222 COVID-19 vaccine. TCRdb's table, derived via immunoSEQ multiplex PCR, lists solely in-frame clones and lacks some. The sample carries roughly 98,000 clones, approximately 84% recorded once. The sample consisted of peripheral blood, taken 28 days after the second AZD1222 dose. These receptors were collected from an adult who received the AZD1222 COVID-19 vaccine. CDR3s include the opening cysteine and the closing phenylalanine or tryptophan. The D gene is left open where the match is weak. Part of the rows lack a size; the others show once, few, many or a class for expanded clones.

j_call: TRBJ2-7; clone_size: once; d_call: .; v_call: TRBV21-1; cdr3_aa: CASSKAVAGAYEQYF; cdr3_nt: TGTGCCAGCAGCAAAGCAGTAGCGGGAGCCTACGAGCAGTACTTC
j_call: TRBJ1-2; clone_size: .; d_call: .; v_call: TRBV2; cdr3_aa: CASSDSQYYGYTF; cdr3_nt: TGTGCCAGCAGTGACAGTCAATACTATGGCTACACCTTC
j_call: TRBJ2-1; clone_size: .; d_call: TRBD2; v_call: TRBV24-1; cdr3_aa: CATSDTTSGSDEQFF; cdr3_nt: TGTGCCACCAGTGATACGACTAGCGGGAGCGATGAGCAGTTCTTC
j_call: TRBJ2-2; clone_size: once; d_call: TRBD1; v_call: TRBV4-3; cdr3_aa: CASSPPGQGYAGELFF; cdr3_nt: TGCGCCAGCAGCCCACCGGGACAGGGGTACGCCGGGGAGCTGTTTTTT
j_call: TRBJ1-2; clone_size: .; d_call: TRBD1; v_call: TRBV3-1/TRBV3-2; cdr3_aa: CASRDRVYGYTF; cdr3_nt: TGTGCCAGCCGGGACAGGGTATATGGCTACACCTTC
j_call: TRBJ2-2; clone_size: .; d_call: .; v_call: TRBV19; cdr3_aa: CASSKTVSGELFF; cdr3_nt: TGTGCCAGTAGCAAGACAGTGTCCGGGGAGCTGTTTTTT
j_call: TRBJ2-7; clone_size: .; d_call: .; v_call: TRBV5-6; cdr3_aa: CANSVNLGVTYEQYF; cdr3_nt: TGTGCCAACAGCGTTAACCTAGGGGTTACCTACGAGCAGTACTTC
j_call: TRBJ2-3; clone_size: .; d_call: .; v_call: TRBV30; cdr3_aa: CAWSVVGGSRDTQYF; cdr3_nt: TGTGCCTGGAGTGTAGTGGGCGGGTCCAGGGATACGCAGTATTTT
j_call: TRBJ1-4; clone_size: .; d_call: TRBD1; v_call: TRBV4-3; cdr3_aa: CASSQVYGQGAFGASELFF; cdr3_nt: TGCGCCAGCAGCCAAGTCTATGGACAGGGGGCTTTCGGTGCGTCTGAACTGTTTTTT
j_call: TRBJ2-7; clone_size: .; d_call: TRBD1; v_call: TRBV18; cdr3_aa: CASSLPPGQPPYEQYF; cdr3_nt: TGTGCCAGCTCACTCCCTCCGGGACAGCCACCCTACGAGCAGTACTTC
j_call: TRBJ2-7; clone_size: .; d_call: .; v_call: TRBV2; cdr3_aa: CASRVGGSSYEQYF; cdr3_nt: TGTGCCAGCAGGGTTGGGGGGTCATCCTACGAGCAGTACTTC
j_call: TRBJ1-2; clone_size: few; d_call: TRBD1; v_call: TRBV20-1; cdr3_aa: CSASSRTGSIYGYTF; cdr3_nt: TGCAGTGCTAGTAGCCGGACAGGATCCATCTATGGCTACACCTTC
j_call: TRBJ2-3; clone_size: .; d_call: .; v_call: TRBV19; cdr3_aa: CASSIRGGGTDTQYF; cdr3_nt: TGTGCCAGTAGTATAAGAGGTGGGGGCACAGATACGCAGTATTTT
j_call: TRBJ2-1; clone_size: .; d_call: .; v_call: TRBV10-3; cdr3_aa: CAISTLGGSYNEQFF; cdr3_nt: TGTGCCATCAGTACCTTGGGGGGCAGCTACAATGAGCAGTTCTTC
j_call: TRBJ1-5; clone_size: few; d_call: .; v_call: TRBV6-5; cdr3_aa: CASSNGGFGNQPQHF; cdr3_nt: TGTGCCAGCAGTAATGGGGGCTTTGGCAATCAGCCCCAGCATTTT